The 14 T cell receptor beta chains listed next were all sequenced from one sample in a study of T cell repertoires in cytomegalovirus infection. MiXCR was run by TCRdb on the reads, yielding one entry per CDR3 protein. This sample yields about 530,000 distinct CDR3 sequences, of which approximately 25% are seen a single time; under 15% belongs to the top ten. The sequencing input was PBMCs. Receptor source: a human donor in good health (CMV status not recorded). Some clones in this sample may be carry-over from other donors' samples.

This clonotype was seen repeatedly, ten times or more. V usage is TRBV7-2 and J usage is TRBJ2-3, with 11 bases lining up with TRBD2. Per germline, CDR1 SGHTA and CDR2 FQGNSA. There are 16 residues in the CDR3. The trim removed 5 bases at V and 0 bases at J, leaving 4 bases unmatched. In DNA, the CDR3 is TGTGCCAGCAGCCCCGGACTAGCGGGCAGCACAGATACGCAGTATTTT. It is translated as CASSPGLAGSTDTQYF.

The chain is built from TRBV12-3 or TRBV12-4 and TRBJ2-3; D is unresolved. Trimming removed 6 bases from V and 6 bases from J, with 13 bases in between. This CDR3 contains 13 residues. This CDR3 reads CASSPHLRDTQYF. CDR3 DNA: TGTGCCAGCAGCCCCCATCTGAGGGATACGCAGTATTTT.

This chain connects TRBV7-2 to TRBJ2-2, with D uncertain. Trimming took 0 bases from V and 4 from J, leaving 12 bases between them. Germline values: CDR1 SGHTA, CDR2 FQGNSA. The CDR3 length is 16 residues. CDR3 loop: CASSLAERALTGELFF. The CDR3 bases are TGTGCCAGCAGCTTAGCGGAAAGGGCCCTCACCGGGGAGCTGTTTTTT.

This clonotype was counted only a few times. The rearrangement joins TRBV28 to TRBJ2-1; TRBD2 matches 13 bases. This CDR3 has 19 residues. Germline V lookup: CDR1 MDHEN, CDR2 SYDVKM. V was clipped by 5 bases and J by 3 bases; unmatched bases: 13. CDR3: CASSTPGLAGYGGYNEQFF. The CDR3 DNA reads TGTGCCAGCAGTACCCCGGGACTAGCGGGATATGGCGGCTACAATGAGCAGTTCTTC.

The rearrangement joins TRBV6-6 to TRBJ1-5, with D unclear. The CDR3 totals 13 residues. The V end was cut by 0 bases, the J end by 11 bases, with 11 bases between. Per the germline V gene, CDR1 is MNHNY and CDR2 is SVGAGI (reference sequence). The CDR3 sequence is CASSYSTYRSQHF. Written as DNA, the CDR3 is TGTGCCAGCAGTTACTCGACATATCGATCCCAGCATTTT.

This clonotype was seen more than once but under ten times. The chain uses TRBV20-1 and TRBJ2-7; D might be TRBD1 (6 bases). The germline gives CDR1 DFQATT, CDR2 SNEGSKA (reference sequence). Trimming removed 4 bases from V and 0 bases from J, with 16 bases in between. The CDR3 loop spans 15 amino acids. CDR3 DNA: TGCAGTGCTACTTCTGAATTACAGGGCTCCTACGAGCAGTACTTC. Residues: CSATSELQGSYEQYF.

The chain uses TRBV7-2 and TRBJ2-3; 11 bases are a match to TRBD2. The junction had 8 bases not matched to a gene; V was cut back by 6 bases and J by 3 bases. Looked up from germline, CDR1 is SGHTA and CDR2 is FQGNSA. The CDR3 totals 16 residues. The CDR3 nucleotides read TGTGCCAGCAGGTTTACTAGCGGGAGTGGAACAGATACGCAGTATTTT. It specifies CASRFTSGSGTDTQYF.

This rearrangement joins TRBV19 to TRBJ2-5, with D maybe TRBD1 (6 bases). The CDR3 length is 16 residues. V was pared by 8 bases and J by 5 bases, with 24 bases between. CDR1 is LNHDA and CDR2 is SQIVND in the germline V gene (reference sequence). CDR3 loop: CASLGTTLLVVETQYF. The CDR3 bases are TGTGCCAGTCTGGGGACAACCCTTCTCGTAGTGGAGACCCAGTACTTC.

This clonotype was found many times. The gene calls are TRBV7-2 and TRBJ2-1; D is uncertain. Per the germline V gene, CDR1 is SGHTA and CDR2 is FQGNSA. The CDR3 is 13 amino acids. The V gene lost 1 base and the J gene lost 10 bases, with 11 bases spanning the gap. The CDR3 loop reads CASSLGVGWEQFF. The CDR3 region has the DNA TGTGCCAGCAGCTTAGGAGTTGGATGGGAGCAGTTCTTC.

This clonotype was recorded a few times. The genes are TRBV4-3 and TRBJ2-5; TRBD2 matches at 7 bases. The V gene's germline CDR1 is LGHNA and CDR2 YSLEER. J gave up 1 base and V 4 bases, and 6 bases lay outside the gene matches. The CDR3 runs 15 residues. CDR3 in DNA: TGCGCCAGCAGCCCGTATCTAGCGGTCCAAGAGACCCAGTACTTC. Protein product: CASSPYLAVQETQYF.

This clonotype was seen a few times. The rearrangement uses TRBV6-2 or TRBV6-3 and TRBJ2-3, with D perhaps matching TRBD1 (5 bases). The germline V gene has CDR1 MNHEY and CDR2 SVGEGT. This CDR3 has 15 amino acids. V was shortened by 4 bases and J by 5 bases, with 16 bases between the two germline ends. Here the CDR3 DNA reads TGTGCCAGCAGTTTTACAGGATTCAGGAAAGATACGCAGTATTTT. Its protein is CASSFTGFRKDTQYF.

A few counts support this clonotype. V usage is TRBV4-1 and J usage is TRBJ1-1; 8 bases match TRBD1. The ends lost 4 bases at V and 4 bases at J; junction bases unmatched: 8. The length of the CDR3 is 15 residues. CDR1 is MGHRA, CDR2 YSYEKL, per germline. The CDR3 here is CASSPFTGGTTEAFF. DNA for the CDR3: TGCGCCAGCAGCCCTTTCACAGGGGGGACCACTGAAGCTTTCTTT.

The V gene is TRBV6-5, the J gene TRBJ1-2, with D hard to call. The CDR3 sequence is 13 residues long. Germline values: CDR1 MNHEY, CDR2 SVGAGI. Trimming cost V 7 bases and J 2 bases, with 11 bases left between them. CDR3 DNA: TGTGCCAGCACCGCCGGGGAGAACTATGGCTACACCTTC. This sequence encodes CASTAGENYGYTF.

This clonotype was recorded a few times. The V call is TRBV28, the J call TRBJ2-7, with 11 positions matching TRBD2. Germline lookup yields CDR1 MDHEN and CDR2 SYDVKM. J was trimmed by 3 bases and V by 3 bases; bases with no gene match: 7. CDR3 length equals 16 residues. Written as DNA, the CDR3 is TGTGCCAGCAGTTTCGCCGGGACTAGCGGCAACTACGAGCAGTACTTC. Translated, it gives CASSFAGTSGNYEQYF.